This T cell receptor (beta chain) was identified in a study of OX40 agonist ivuxolimab in advanced cancers. Method: immunoSEQ multiplex PCR; TCRdb's copy keeps in-frame clones and lacks some. In the table there are 53,000 or so clones, 79% of which are singletons. The CDR3 sequence is 15 residues long. V was clipped by 2 bases and J by 6 bases; unmatched bases: 10. The germline CDR1 and CDR2 sequences are MNHEY and SVGAGI. V gene TRBV6-5 combines with J gene TRBJ2-7, with 7 bases aligning to TRBD2. The receptor was isolated from an adult with an advanced solid tumor such as melanoma, head and neck, liver or kidney cancer. Sample: CD4+ or CD8+ T cells sorted from blood, taken in a trial of the OX40 agonist ivuxolimab. For the CDR3, the DNA is TGTGCCAGCAGTTACGATCGACGGGAGGCCTCCGAGCAGTACTTC. The encoded protein is CASSYDRREASEQYF.